These T cell receptor beta chains were read from a single sample in a study of blood T cell repertoires in COVID-19. Profiling relied on immunoSEQ multiplex PCR, and the TCRdb table lists in-frame clones only, not all of them. The table includes roughly 65,000 clones, around 83% detected once. The sample comprised peripheral blood. All receptors come from a man aged 50-59 years with acute or convalescent COVID-19. Each CDR3 is given with its conserved first and last residue. D genes are given only for firm matches. Where a row states a size, it is once, few, many or the class of an expanded clone; other rows omit it.

>-|TRBD2|TRBV7-2|TRBJ2-7
TGTGCCAGCAGCTTAGGACTAGCGATGAACTACGAGCAGTACTTC
CASSLGLAMNYEQYF
>-|-|TRBV12-3/TRBV12-4|TRBJ2-1
TGTGCCAGCAGTTTCAACGGCAATGAGCAGTTCTTC
CASSFNGNEQFF
>-|-|TRBV3-1/TRBV3-2|TRBJ1-5
TGTGCCAGCAGCCGGGCAGGCAATCAGCCCCAGCATTTT
CASSRAGNQPQHF
>-|-|TRBV13|TRBJ2-1
TGTGCCAGCAGCTTAGCGGGAAGCTCCTACAATGAGCAGTTCTTC
CASSLAGSSYNEQFF
>-|TRBD2|TRBV6-1|TRBJ2-3
TGTGCCAGCAGTGAATCCGGAGCTAGCGGGAGGGGTGCCCAGTATTTT
CASSESGASGRGAQYF
>-|-|TRBV15|TRBJ2-5
TGTGCCACCAGCAGAGATTGGAGGGATGAGACCCAGTACTTC
CATSRDWRDETQYF
>-|-|TRBV5-1|TRBJ1-2
TGCGCCAGCAGCTTGGGAGTAAACCAAAACTATGGCTACACCTTC
CASSLGVNQNYGYTF
>-|TRBD1|TRBV5-1|TRBJ1-1
TGCGCCAGCAGCACGGACAGGATGAACACTGAAGCTTTCTTT
CASSTDRMNTEAFF
>-|-|TRBV18|TRBJ1-2
TGTGCCAGCTCACCACCAAGCTACGCTAACTATGGCTACACCTTC
CASSPPSYANYGYTF
>-|-|TRBV27|TRBJ2-1
TGTGCCAGCAGTTTCCGCGCCCCCTTAAACAATGAGCAGTTCTTC
CASSFRAPLNNEQFF
>-|-|TRBV28|TRBJ2-7
TGTGCCAGCAGTTCGGGGGAGAGGAGCTACGAGCAGTACTTC
CASSSGERSYEQYF
>-|TRBD1|TRBV19|TRBJ1-5
TGTGCCAGTAGTATGGACAGGGGTGGGAGTCAGCCCCAGCATTTT
CASSMDRGGSQPQHF
>-|TRBD2|TRBV7-7|TRBJ2-7
TGTGCTAGCAGCCCATTGACTAGCGGGAACCACGAGCAGTACTTC
CASSPLTSGNHEQYF
>-|-|TRBV4-1|TRBJ1-2
TGCGCCAGCAGCCAACAGGGCCGGCTTAACTATGGCTACACCTTC
CASSQQGRLNYGYTF
>-|TRBD1|TRBV11-3|TRBJ2-4
TGTGCCAGCAGCGATGGACAGGCGGCCAAAAACATTCAGTACTTC
CASSDGQAAKNIQYF
>-|TRBD1|TRBV29-1|TRBJ2-7
TGCAGCGTTGAGCCCGACAGGGGGCCCAGCGAGCAGTACTTC
CSVEPDRGPSEQYF
>-|TRBD1|TRBV7-6|TRBJ2-3
TGTGCCAGCAGCCCGGACAGGGCGACGGATACGCAGTATTTT
CASSPDRATDTQYF
>-|-|TRBV5-6|TRBJ1-5
TGTGCCAGCAGCTTTCTAGGTCAGCCCCAGCATTTT
CASSFLGQPQHF
>few|-|TRBV28|TRBJ1-2
TGTGCCAGCAGTTTGGAGCGGCAGCGAGCTAACTATGGCTACACCTTC
CASSLERQRANYGYTF
>-|-|TRBV12-3/TRBV12-4|TRBJ1-2
TGTGCCAGCAGTTTAGGGGCCCCCTATGGCTACACCTTC
CASSLGAPYGYTF
>-|-|TRBV11-3|TRBJ2-3
TGTGCCAGCAGCTTAGATGCGAATCCCGGCACAGATACGCAGTATTTT
CASSLDANPGTDTQYF
>-|TRBD2|TRBV24-1|TRBJ2-1
TGTGCCACCAGTGATTTTAGCGGGAGCTCCTACAATGAGCAGTTCTTC
CATSDFSGSSYNEQFF
>-|-|TRBV27|TRBJ2-1
TGTGCCAGCAGTTCACTTGGAAAGGCCGAGGGTGATGAGCAGTTCTTC
CASSSLGKAEGDEQFF
>-|-|TRBV15|TRBJ1-5
TGTGCCACCAGCAGAGTCGACAGGAGCAATCAGCCCCAGCATTTT
CATSRVDRSNQPQHF
>-|TRBD2|TRBV19|TRBJ2-3
TGTGCCAGTAGTATCCGGGAGGGCTTCTATGTGCCAGATACGCAGTATTTT
CASSIREGFYVPDTQYF
>-|TRBD2|TRBV19|TRBJ2-5
TGTGCCAGCTCGGGGGGGCGGGGGGGCGAGACCCAGTACTTC
CASSGGRGGETQYF
>-|TRBD2|TRBV28|TRBJ2-5
TGTGCCAGCAGGAGGGGACTAGCGGGAGTTGGAGAGACCCAGTACTTC
CASRRGLAGVGETQYF
>-|-|TRBV27|TRBJ2-3
TGTGCCAGCACCACAGGGGGTCTAGCGGACCACACAGATACGCAGTATTTT
CASTTGGLADHTDTQYF
>-|TRBD1|TRBV13|TRBJ1-5
TGTGCCAGCAGCAGGACAGGGGATAGCAATCAGCCCCAGCATTTT
CASSRTGDSNQPQHF
>-|-|TRBV7-3|TRBJ1-1
TGTGCCAGCAGCTTAAAGTCTCTACAGGGAGGGATTTTAAGTGCCACTGAAGCTTTCTTT
CASSLKSLQGGILSATEAFF
>-|TRBD2|TRBV19|TRBJ2-5
TGTGCCAGTAGTGCCCCTCCACTTAGCGGGGGAAAGACCCAGTACTTC
CASSAPPLSGGKTQYF
>-|-|TRBV6-5|TRBJ2-1
TGTGCCAGCAGTTATACTGACTCCTACAATGAGCAGTTCTTC
CASSYTDSYNEQFF
>-|-|TRBV6-5|TRBJ2-2
TGTGCCAGCAGTTTTTACAGGAACACCGGGGAGCTGTTTTTT
CASSFYRNTGELFF
>-|-|TRBV20-1|TRBJ1-1
TGCAGTGCTAGTTCTGTAACTGAAGCTTTCTTT
CSASSVTEAFF
>-|-|TRBV10-1|TRBJ1-6
TGCGCCAGCAGCACTCTGCCCCTGAACCTCCACTTT
CASSTLPLNLHF
>once|-|TRBV5-1|TRBJ1-4
TGCGCCAGCAGCTTGAACGCCAGGGCGGACGAAAAACTGTTTTTT
CASSLNARADEKLFF
>once|TRBD1|TRBV3-1/TRBV3-2|TRBJ2-7
TGTGCCAGCAGCTACCGGGACAGGGGCCCACGCGAGCAGTACTTC
CASSYRDRGPREQYF
>-|TRBD1|TRBV24-1|TRBJ2-7
TGTGCCACCAGTGACCCGGGACAGGGGATCCACGAGCAGTACTTC
CATSDPGQGIHEQYF
>-|-|TRBV11-3|TRBJ2-7
TGTGCCAGCAGCTTAACGGGGGGCCCGACCTACGAGCAGTACTTC
CASSLTGGPTYEQYF
>-|-|TRBV5-1|TRBJ1-2
TGCGCCAGCAGCTCTGGGGGCGGCCAGTCGTATGGCTACACCTTC
CASSSGGGQSYGYTF
>-|TRBD1|TRBV4-2|TRBJ1-3
TGTGCCAGCAGCCAAGAGGCAGGGGGCGCGTCCTCTGGAAACACCATATATTTT
CASSQEAGGASSGNTIYF
>-|-|TRBV5-4|TRBJ1-2
TGTGCCAGCAGCTTGGCCAGGACAGACATTCGCTACACCTTC
CASSLARTDIRYTF
>-|-|TRBV5-1|TRBJ2-1
TGCGCCAGCAGCTTGGGGCAGGTCTCCTACAATGAGCAGTTCTTC
CASSLGQVSYNEQFF
>-|-|TRBV28|TRBJ2-7
TGTGCCAGCAGTTTAGGGGGGTACGAGCAGTACTTC
CASSLGGYEQYF
>-|TRBD1|TRBV7-2|TRBJ2-3
TGTGCCAGCAGAATGGGACAGATTAGCACAGATACGCAGTATTTT
CASRMGQISTDTQYF